A single sample gave rise to the 5 T cell receptor beta chains below, sequenced in a study of cytomegalovirus exposure and HLA in healthy donors. PCR was performed using 60 Vbeta and 13 Jbeta primers. The assay was immunoSEQ multiplex PCR, and TCRdb's table has in-frame clones only and misses some. Of 110,000 to 150,000 clones listed, around 82% are singletons. The sample comprised PBMCs. The receptor set was obtained from a young woman in good health and CMV-seropositive.

The rearrangement links TRBV20-1 to TRBJ2-7; D is unresolved. This CDR3 has 10 amino acids. With 5 bases removed from V and 4 bases from J, the gap between germline ends came to 6 bases. Germline assignment: CDR1 DFQATT and CDR2 SNEGSKA (reference sequence). The CDR3 here is CSASNYEQYF. Written as DNA, the CDR3 is TGCAGTGCTTCCAATTACGAGCAGTACTTC.

This clone appeared a few times. The V and J genes are TRBV4-1 and TRBJ2-2, with 9 bases lining up with TRBD1. There are 16 residues in the CDR3. Per germline, CDR1 MGHRA and CDR2 YSYEKL. Trimming cost V 0 bases and J 6 bases; bases outside gene matches: 5. The CDR3 coding sequence is TGCGCCAGCAGCCAAGAGGGACAGGGATCTCCCGGGGAGCTGTTTTTT. This encodes CASSQEGQGSPGELFF.

This clone was seen a handful of times. The chain joins TRBV6-1 to TRBJ2-1; 14 bases agree with TRBD2. Germline V gene sequence: CDR1 MNHNS, CDR2 SASEGT. V was clipped by 3 bases and J by 10 bases; unmatched bases: 5. The CDR3 length is 15 residues. CDR3 nucleotide sequence: TGTGCCAGCAGTGAGACTAGCGGGGGGGCCGGGGAGCAGTTCTTC. This gives the protein CASSETSGGAGEQFF.

The chain is built from TRBV5-1 and TRBJ2-2; TRBD1 is a possible D gene (6 bases). V was shortened by 0 bases and J by 7 bases, with 16 bases between the two germline ends. CDR1 and CDR2 from the germline V gene are SGHRS and YFSETQ. The length of the CDR3 is 16 residues. DNA of the CDR3: TGCGCCAGCAGCTTGGTTTCACAGGGTCGGAGCGGGGAGCTGTTTTTT. It encodes CASSLVSQGRSGELFF.

The chain uses TRBV5-4 and TRBJ2-7; a possible D gene is TRBD2 (5 bases). The length of the CDR3 is 11 residues. The V and J ends lost 3 bases and 7 bases respectively, with 8 bases between them. The germline V gene has CDR1 SGHNT and CDR2 YYREEE (reference sequence). The CDR3 region is CASSWAGEQYF. CDR3 sequence (DNA): TGTGCCAGCAGCTGGGCGGGTGAGCAGTACTTC. Supplemented by reference TRBV5-4 and TRBJ2-7, the full variable domain reads ETGVTQSPTHLIKTRGQQVTLRCSSQSGHNTVSWYQQALGQGPQFIFQYYREEENGRGNFPPRFSGLQFPNYSSELNVNALELDDSALYLCASSWAGEQYFGPGTRLTVT.